The rows below give T cell receptor beta chains drawn from one sample of a study of T cell responses to AZD1222 COVID-19 vaccine. Clones were read by immunoSEQ multiplex PCR, and TCRdb kept only the in-frame ones, dropping some. The table has 150,000 or so clones, 70% to 90% seen once; the top ten hold 6.9%. The sample consisted of peripheral blood, taken after recovery from COVID-19. The receptors were sampled from an adult who had recovered from COVID-19. The CDR3 runs from the conserved cysteine through the conserved F or W. The D gene is left open where the match is weak. Rows may omit the clone size; those that give it use once, few, many or a size class.

CDR3 DNA: TGCGCCAGCAGCTTGGCCCAAGAGACCCAGTACTTC
CDR3 protein: CASSLAQETQYF
D gene: NA
J gene: TRBJ2-5
clone size: NA
V gene: TRBV5-1

CDR3 DNA: TGTGCCAGCAGTTCCCTACAGGGGGCTGACTACGAGCAGTACTTC
CDR3 protein: CASSSLQGADYEQYF
D gene: TRBD1
J gene: TRBJ2-7
clone size: NA
V gene: TRBV28

CDR3 DNA: TGTGCCACCACCCAGAGTGCCACTGAAGCTTTCTTT
CDR3 protein: CATTQSATEAFF
D gene: NA
J gene: TRBJ1-1
clone size: few
V gene: TRBV28

CDR3 DNA: TGTGCCAGTCTTAGGGGAGCAGGGAACAATGAGCAGTTCTTC
CDR3 protein: CASLRGAGNNEQFF
D gene: NA
J gene: TRBJ2-1
clone size: NA
V gene: TRBV7-2

CDR3 DNA: TGTGCCAGCAGCCAAGCGGGCAGGGATCAGCCCCAGCATTTT
CDR3 protein: CASSQAGRDQPQHF
D gene: NA
J gene: TRBJ1-5
clone size: NA
V gene: TRBV4-2

CDR3 DNA: TGTGCCAGCAGCTATGGACTAGCCTCCTACGAGCAGTACTTC
CDR3 protein: CASSYGLASYEQYF
D gene: TRBD2
J gene: TRBJ2-7
clone size: NA
V gene: TRBV7-2

CDR3 DNA: TGTGCCAGCAGTGAGGCAGGGGTCCCCTTGCAGCAGTACTTC
CDR3 protein: CASSEAGVPLQQYF
D gene: NA
J gene: TRBJ2-7
clone size: NA
V gene: TRBV6-1

CDR3 DNA: TGTGCCAGCAGCACCCGAGGCAGGGCAGCTAACTATGGCTACACCTTC
CDR3 protein: CASSTRGRAANYGYTF
D gene: NA
J gene: TRBJ1-2
clone size: once
V gene: TRBV21-1

CDR3 DNA: TGCGCCAGCAGTGGGACAGCGAACACTGAAGCTTTCTTT
CDR3 protein: CASSGTANTEAFF
D gene: NA
J gene: TRBJ1-1
clone size: NA
V gene: TRBV10-2

CDR3 DNA: TGTGCCAGCAAGAGAATAGCGGTGAACACCGGGGAGCTGTTTTTT
CDR3 protein: CASKRIAVNTGELFF
D gene: NA
J gene: TRBJ2-2
clone size: NA
V gene: TRBV6-5

CDR3 DNA: TGTGCCAGCAGAATTTTTTTGGGGAGGGGGAGGTTGTACAATGAGCAGTTCTTC
CDR3 protein: CASRIFLGRGRLYNEQFF
D gene: NA
J gene: TRBJ2-1
clone size: NA
V gene: TRBV28

CDR3 DNA: TGTGCCACCATCGGGAATTTGGGCAATGAGCAGTTCTTC
CDR3 protein: CATIGNLGNEQFF
D gene: NA
J gene: TRBJ2-1
clone size: NA
V gene: TRBV28

CDR3 DNA: TGTGCCAGCAGTTCCGGGACAGGTTTGGGTGAGCAGTTCTTC
CDR3 protein: CASSSGTGLGEQFF
D gene: TRBD1
J gene: TRBJ2-1
clone size: NA
V gene: TRBV6-5

CDR3 DNA: TGTGCCAGTAGTCTGGACAGGGGGGCTCAGCCCCAGCATTTT
CDR3 protein: CASSLDRGAQPQHF
D gene: TRBD1
J gene: TRBJ1-5
clone size: NA
V gene: TRBV19

CDR3 DNA: TGCGCCAGCAGGCAAGGGTGGGCCTACGAGCAGTACTTC
CDR3 protein: CASRQGWAYEQYF
D gene: NA
J gene: TRBJ2-7
clone size: NA
V gene: TRBV10-2

CDR3 DNA: TGTGCCAGCAGCTTTACCAGGGGGTCGGATGGCTACACCTTC
CDR3 protein: CASSFTRGSDGYTF
D gene: TRBD1
J gene: TRBJ1-2
clone size: NA
V gene: TRBV7-9

CDR3 DNA: TGTGCCAGCAGTGAAGCATCGAGGACAACTAATGAAAAACTGTTTTTT
CDR3 protein: CASSEASRTTNEKLFF
D gene: NA
J gene: TRBJ1-4
clone size: NA
V gene: TRBV6-1